The clone carrying this T cell receptor beta chain was seen a single time. This specimen belongs to a study of blood T cell repertoires in COVID-19. Background on the study: Whether acute or convalescent, the COVID-19 samples came from the United States, Italy and Spain. Nucleic acid was either cDNA or gDNA, and it came from T cells, B-cell-depleted T cells, or PBMCs.

Original data processing: Amplification from reference gene primers served as the basis for estimated nucleated cell counts. The protocol was immunoSEQ multiplex PCR, while the TCRdb copy is restricted to in-frame clones and leaves out a portion. V and J calls and clone size follow that table, whereas D and trimming were derived from the DNA. The data hold about 100,000 clones, with roughly 88% observed a single time. Trimming took 4 bases from V and 7 from J, leaving 8 bases between them. The CDR3 totals 12 residues. The material sequenced was peripheral blood. The sequence was obtained from a human donor in a cohort sampled during active COVID-19. The rearrangement joins TRBV12-3 or TRBV12-4 to TRBJ1-5, with D possibly TRBD1 on 5 matching bases. The CDR3 is CASSWGGQPQHF. The CDR3 DNA is TGTGCCAGCAGTTGGGGGGGACAGCCCCAGCATTTT.